This T cell receptor (beta chain) was sequenced for a study of blood T cell repertoires in COVID-19 (TCRdb year 2020). In the study overall: Samples covering the acute and convalescent phases of COVID-19 were provided by collaborators in the United States, Italy and Spain. The material from the prospective study consisted of cDNA or gDNA derived from T cells, B-cell-depleted T cells, or PBMCs. Deeply sampled blood TCRbeta repertoires from subjects exposed to, actively infected with, or recovered from COVID-19 were included in the dataset. The repertoires were made available in a free public database intended to serve as a resource for research on the immune response to SARS-CoV-2. Samples were obtained from the ongoing ImmuneRACE study (first 160 participants) and from 950 to 1,500 subjects provided by 6 global collaborators. A de-identified subject ID, COVID-19 status, age in years and sex were almost always included in the sample metadata. HLA class I and class II types, where available, came from metadata supplied by the sample provider rather than from assay-based typing. The paper as a whole reports these results and caveats: Clinical and demographic metadata were provided uncurated, with the amount varying by source and participant.

In the case of this clone: Its recognized antigen is unknown. No much larger clone exists at a distance of one base, and base qualities are not known.

The immunoSEQ Assay, a bias-controlled multiplex PCR, was used to amplify TCRbeta CDR3 regions from genomic DNA. The study's own analysis went as follows. The number of nucleated cells in each sample was estimated from the amplification of reference gene primers within the assay. To quantify the absolute abundance of each unique TCRbeta CDR3 rearrangement, sequence reads were collapsed and filtered. Productive Simpson clonality was computed per sample as the square root of Simpson's diversity index over productive rearrangements. TCRdb mirrors the immuneACCESS table, restricted to in-frame sequences. Some clones are absent from its copies; in checked studies, under half trace to an unresolved V gene, and the reason for the others is unknown. That table is the source of V, J and clone size, and D and trimming were worked out from the DNA. This sample holds about 160,000 clones; roughly 88% were observed only once. In total, the top ten clones hold less than 8% of the sample.

Participants in the prospective study were aged 18 to 89 years, lived in 24 United States geographic areas, and enrolled through a virtual design. Cohort assignment in the prospective study relied on participant-reported clinical history from a screening survey and a study questionnaire. For ImmuneRACE Cohort 3, a participant was defined as recovered based on two consecutive negative NP/OP PCR tests, clearance by a healthcare professional, or resolution of symptoms. Mobile phlebotomists in the prospective study collected whole blood, serum and a nasopharyngeal or oropharyngeal swab from every participant. Over an approximately two-month period, participants in the prospective study had the option of providing additional blood draws and questionnaires. Blood samples from the prospective study were shipped frozen or at room temperature prior to DNA extraction. The sequence was obtained from a woman in her 50s who had recovered from COVID-19. Sequencing was carried out using PBMCs or T cells enriched from blood (not recorded which).

The base sequence is TGTGCCAGCAGTCAGCTACCAGGCCCCTACGAGCAGTACTTC. Translated, this is CASSQLPGPYEQYF. The rearranged chain carries TRBV2 and TRBJ2-7; the D gene cannot be resolved reliably. The germline V gene sets CDR1 to SNHLY and CDR2 to FYNNEI. V is cut by 5 bases and J by 2 bases, and the space between the germline ends is 13 bases. Its CDR3 holds 14 amino acids, cysteine through phenylalanine. Only the CDR3 part of the read is kept: 42 bases, read in frame from the first base. Outside the CDR3, residues come from the reference TRBV2 and TRBJ2-7 proteins, so the full variable domain is: EPEVTQTPSHQVTQMGQEVILRCVPISNHLYFYWYRQILGQKVEFLVSFYNNEISEKSEIFDDQFSVERPDGSNFTLKIRSTKLEDSAMYFCASSQLPGPYEQYFGPGTRLTVT.